The 11 T cell receptor beta chains below come from one sample, sequenced in a study of regulatory T cells in long-lasting Graves disease. The sample's time point: persistent/refractory GD, antithyroid drugs over 5 years with positive TRAb. PBMC-derived RNA was used for the TCR library. Researchers made TCR beta libraries by using iRepertoire HTBI primers and running Arm-PCR on CDR3 regions. Each CDR3 protein is one row after TCRdb ran MiXCR on the multiplex PCR reads. The table has fewer than 450,000 distinct CDR3 sequences, about a fifth seen once. Sequencing was performed on peripheral blood mononuclear cells (PBMCs), taken when the disease was refractory, from a patient treated with antithyroid drugs. Receptor source: a female donor with Graves disease.

The J gene is TRBJ1-1, the V gene TRBV7-2, with D uncertain. Looked up from germline, CDR1 is SGHTA and CDR2 is FQGNSA. CDR3 length: 12 residues. Trimming removed 1 base from V and 8 bases from J, with 8 bases in between. In nucleotides, the CDR3 is TGTGCCAGCAGCTTAGAAGAGACAGAAGCTTTCTTT. It translates to CASSLEETEAFF.

This clonotype was counted ten times or more. V is TRBV28 and J is TRBJ1-6; tentatively, D is TRBD1 (6 bases). V dropped 4 bases and J dropped 0 bases, with 16 bases sitting between them. The germline CDR1 and CDR2 sequences are MDHEN and SYDVKM. The CDR3 totals 18 residues. Here the CDR3 DNA reads TGTGCCAGCAGTTCGCCCGTCCCGGACAGCTCCTATAATTCACCCCTCCACTTT. Translating gives CASSSPVPDSSYNSPLHF.

This clonotype was found many times. This chain connects TRBV27 to TRBJ2-7; a weak D match, TRBD2 (6 bases). Germline V gene sequence: CDR1 MNHEY, CDR2 SMNVEV (reference sequence). V lost 2 bases, J lost 3 bases, and 8 bases lay in between. The CDR3 runs to 13 residues. The CDR3 DNA is TGTGCCAGCAGTTTAGGGACTCGCTACGAGCAGTACTTC. It is translated as CASSLGTRYEQYF.

The chain carries TRBV12-5 and TRBJ2-1, with TRBD2 matching 14 bases. The germline gives CDR1 LGHNT, CDR2 FRNRAP. CDR3 length equals 17 residues. V trimming: 0 bases; J trimming: 7 bases; junction bases outside the gene matches: 5. CDR3 DNA sequence: TGTGCTAGTGGTTTGGTGGTGGGACTAGCGGGAGTAAATGAGCAGTTCTTC. It specifies CASGLVVGLAGVNEQFF. Filled out from reference TRBV12-5 and TRBJ2-1, the complete variable domain reads DARVTQTPRHKVTEMGQEVTMRCQPILGHNTVFWYRQTMMQGLELLAYFRNRAPLDDSGMPKDRFSAEMPDATLATLKIQPSEPRDSAVYFCASGLVVGLAGVNEQFFGPGTRLTVL.

On this clonotype itself: With a much larger clone just one base away, this may be a read error. The rearrangement uses TRBV6-2 or TRBV6-3 and TRBJ1-1; D ambiguous. The CDR3 consists of 13 residues. The germline CDR1 and CDR2 sequences are MNHEY and SVGEGT. This CDR3 is CASSYRSNTGAFF. The CDR3 coding sequence is TGTGCCAGCAGTTACCGGAGCAACACTGGAGCTTTCTTT.

This clonotype was counted many times. The gene calls are TRBV13 and TRBJ1-2; D is perhaps TRBD1 (6 bases). Trimming stripped 5 bases from V and 8 bases from J, with 21 bases between. The CDR3 is 15 amino acids. Germline assignment: CDR1 PRHDT and CDR2 FYEKMQ (reference sequence). CDR3 nucleotides: TGTGCCAGCAGCACGAAACACAGGGAGGGTGGAGGCTACACCTTC. This translates into CASSTKHREGGGYTF.

This clonotype was found many times. This rearrangement joins TRBV6-2 or TRBV6-3 to TRBJ2-7; 9 positions agree with TRBD1. CDR3 length equals 15 residues. In germline, CDR1 is MNHEY, CDR2 SVGEGT. J was trimmed by 4 bases and V by 0 bases; bases with no gene match: 4. CDR3 sequence reads: CASSYSVQGAYEQYF. The DNA of the CDR3 is TGTGCCAGCAGTTACTCGGTACAGGGGGCTTACGAGCAGTACTTC.

The sample holds many counts of this clonotype. The CDR3 DNA reads as TGTGCCAGCAGAGACTCGGGACACCAGTCGGATGGCTACACCTTC. Translated: CASRDSGHQSDGYTF. The chain joins TRBV2 to TRBJ1-2, with D tentatively TRBD1 (6 bases). Trimming took 6 bases from V and 6 from J, leaving 20 bases between them. Per the germline V gene, CDR1 is SNHLY and CDR2 is FYNNEI. This CDR3 region has 15 residues.

This clonotype has more than one count but fewer than ten. The rearrangement links TRBV6-1 to TRBJ1-4; 7 bases line up with TRBD1. Germline V CDR1 and CDR2: MNHNS, SASEGT. This CDR3 region has 16 residues. Losses at the gene ends were 1 base for V and 3 bases for J; bases not matched to a gene: 5. This CDR3 is CASSEGLGTANEKLFF. CDR3 DNA sequence: TGTGCCAGCAGTGAAGGGTTGGGGACAGCTAATGAAAAACTGTTTTTT.

This clonotype was recorded many times. The chain employs TRBV18 and TRBJ2-2, with 8 bases matching TRBD2. V was pared by 3 bases and J by 3 bases, with 6 bases of the junction left unmatched. Germline CDR1 KGHSH, CDR2 LQKENI. The CDR3 has 16 amino acids. Here the CDR3 reads CASSPRGLVDTGELFF. The CDR3, as DNA: TGTGCCAGCTCACCTAGGGGACTAGTCGACACCGGGGAGCTGTTTTTT.

This clonotype was picked up many times. The CDR3 nucleotides are TGTGCCAGCAGTCCGAACAGGGGAATGCGAGAGACCCAGTACTTC. Encoded protein: CASSPNRGMRETQYF. This chain joins TRBV28 and TRBJ2-5, with 7 nucleotides matching TRBD1. There are 15 residues in the CDR3. Germline CDR1 and CDR2: MDHEN and SYDVKM. V lost 5 bases, J lost 4 bases, and 10 bases stayed unmatched.